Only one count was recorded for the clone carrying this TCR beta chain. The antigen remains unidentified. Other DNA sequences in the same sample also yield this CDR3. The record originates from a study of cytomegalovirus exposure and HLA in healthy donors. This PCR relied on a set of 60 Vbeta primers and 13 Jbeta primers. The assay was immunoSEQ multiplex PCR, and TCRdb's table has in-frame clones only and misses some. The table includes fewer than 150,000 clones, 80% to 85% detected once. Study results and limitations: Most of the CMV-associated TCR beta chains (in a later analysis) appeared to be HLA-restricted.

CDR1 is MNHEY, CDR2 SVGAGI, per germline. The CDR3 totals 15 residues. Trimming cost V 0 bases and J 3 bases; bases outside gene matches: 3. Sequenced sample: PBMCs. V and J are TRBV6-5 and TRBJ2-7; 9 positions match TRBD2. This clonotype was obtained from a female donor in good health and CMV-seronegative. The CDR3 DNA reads TGTGCCAGCAGTTACTCGAGTAGCGGGAGCTACGAGCAGTACTTC. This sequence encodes CASSYSSSGSYEQYF.